A selection of T cell receptor beta chains follows, all from one sample in a study of technical replicates of blood from four donors. Repertoires were generated with immunoSEQ multiplex PCR, while TCRdb's copy carries only in-frame clones and drops some. This sample has tens of thousands of clones, with 95% to 97% found just once. The sequencing input was T cells isolated from PBMCs. Receptors originate from a human donor in good health. Both conserved end residues are part of each CDR3. The order of the fields is clone size, J gene, D gene, V gene, CDR3 DNA, CDR3 protein. A D gene is named only where the DNA matches it firmly. Size is omitted from some rows. Given values are once, few, many or a class for expanded clones.

- TRBJ1-4 - TRBV5-4 TGTGCCAGCAGCTTGGGCGGCGCTAATGAAAAACTGTTTTTT CASSLGGANEKLFF
- TRBJ1-1 TRBD1 TRBV30 TGTGCCCGGGACAGGGGGAAAACTGAAGCTTTCTTT CARDRGKTEAFF
- TRBJ2-1 TRBD2 TRBV6-5 TGTGCCACACAACTAGCGCAGGGCTACAATGAGCAGTTCTTC CATQLAQGYNEQFF
- TRBJ2-5 - TRBV5-6 TGTGCCAGCAGCTTGGTAAGGGGGTCAGAGACCCAGTACTTC CASSLVRGSETQYF
few TRBJ2-2 - TRBV14 TGTGCCAGCAGCCAAGTCCCCTCCGCCGGGGAGCTGTTTTTT CASSQVPSAGELFF
- TRBJ2-1 TRBD2 TRBV30 TGTGCCTGGATTCGGCGGGAGGCAGTCAATGAGCAGTTCTTC CAWIRREAVNEQFF
- TRBJ2-7 - TRBV4-1 TGCGCCAGCAGCCAAACTACCGCTGTCGGCTACGAGCAGTACTTC CASSQTTAVGYEQYF
- TRBJ2-5 TRBD2 TRBV6-5 TGTGCCAGCAGCTTTCTAGCGGAGAAGCAAGAGACCCAGTACTTC CASSFLAEKQETQYF
- TRBJ2-7 TRBD1 TRBV5-1 TGCGCCAGCAGCCTAGGGGACAGCTCCTACGAGCAGTACTTC CASSLGDSSYEQYF
- TRBJ2-5 TRBD1 TRBV9 TGTGCCAGCAGCGTAGCGGGGACAGGGGAGACCCAGTACTTC CASSVAGTGETQYF
- TRBJ2-7 - TRBV5-4 TGTGCCAGCAGGGCCGGGGAGTATGCTCACGAGCAGTACTTC CASRAGEYAHEQYF
- TRBJ2-5 - TRBV20-1 TGCACCAGTCGAAAACAAGAGACCCAGTACTTC CTSRKQETQYF
- TRBJ2-1 - TRBV19 TGTGCCAGTAGTATCTGGGCCAGCTGGAATGAGCAGTTCTTC CASSIWASWNEQFF
- TRBJ2-2 TRBD1 TRBV5-1 TGCGCCAGCAGCCTAGGACAGGGGGCGGACACCGGGGAGCTGTTTTTT CASSLGQGADTGELFF
- TRBJ2-1 TRBD2 TRBV27 TGTGCCAGCAGATGGTTCGGGGGACTAGTACAAAATGAGCAGTTCTTC CASRWFGGLVQNEQFF
- TRBJ2-1 - TRBV29-1 TGCAGCTTAATCACCGGGGTTTACAATGAGCAGTTCTTC CSLITGVYNEQFF
- TRBJ2-1 - TRBV4-1 TGCGCCAGCAGCTACCCGGGATCCAACCTAAACAATGAGCAGTTCTTC CASSYPGSNLNNEQFF
- TRBJ2-5 - TRBV6-1 TGTGCCAGCAGTGAAATGAGTCCCGGAGTTGAGACCCAGTACTTC CASSEMSPGVETQYF